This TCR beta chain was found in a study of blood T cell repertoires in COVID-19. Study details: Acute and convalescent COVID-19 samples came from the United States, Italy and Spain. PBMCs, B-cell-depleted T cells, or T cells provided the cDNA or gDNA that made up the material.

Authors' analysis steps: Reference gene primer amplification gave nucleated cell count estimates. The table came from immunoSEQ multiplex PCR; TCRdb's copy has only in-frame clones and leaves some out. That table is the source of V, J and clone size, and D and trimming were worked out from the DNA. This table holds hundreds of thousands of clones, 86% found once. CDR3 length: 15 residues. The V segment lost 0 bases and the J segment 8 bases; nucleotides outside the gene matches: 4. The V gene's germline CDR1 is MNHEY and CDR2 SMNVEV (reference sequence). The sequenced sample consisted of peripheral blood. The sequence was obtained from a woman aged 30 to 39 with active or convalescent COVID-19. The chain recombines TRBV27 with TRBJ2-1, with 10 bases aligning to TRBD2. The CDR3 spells CASSLSSGGAYEQFF. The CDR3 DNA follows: TGTGCCAGCAGTTTATCCAGCGGGGGGGCCTATGAGCAGTTCTTC.